This T cell receptor (beta chain) was observed in a study of OX40 agonist ivuxolimab in advanced cancers. For the study at large: Patients were dosed with the agonistic anti-OX40 (CD134) antibody ivuxolimab. Participants averaged approximately 65 years of age (range 23 to 79) and were over 75% male. Findings of the study overall: The CD4+ and CD8+ T cells in the blood had expanded clonally by week 6 at 0.1 to 3.0 mg/kg. In general, CD8+ T cells held more expanded clones than CD4+ did, on average.

The ends lost 1 base at V and 10 bases at J; junction bases unmatched: 6. This CDR3 is 13 amino acids long. Germline values: CDR1 MNHEY, CDR2 SMNVEV (reference sequence). The repertoire was sequenced with immunoSEQ multiplex PCR; TCRdb's copy has only in-frame clones and lacks some. The data contain roughly 59,000 clones, roughly 92% of them singletons. In regard to this clone: Its antigen is unknown.

The sequence came from an adult with an advanced solid tumor such as melanoma, head and neck, liver or kidney cancer. The V and J genes are TRBV27 and TRBJ1-1, with 7 nucleotides matching TRBD1. This sample comprised CD4+ or CD8+ T cells sorted from blood, obtained in a trial of the OX40 agonist ivuxolimab. The CDR3: CASSLFEGAGAFF. DNA for the CDR3: TGTGCCAGCAGTTTATTTGAGGGGGCAGGAGCTTTCTTT.